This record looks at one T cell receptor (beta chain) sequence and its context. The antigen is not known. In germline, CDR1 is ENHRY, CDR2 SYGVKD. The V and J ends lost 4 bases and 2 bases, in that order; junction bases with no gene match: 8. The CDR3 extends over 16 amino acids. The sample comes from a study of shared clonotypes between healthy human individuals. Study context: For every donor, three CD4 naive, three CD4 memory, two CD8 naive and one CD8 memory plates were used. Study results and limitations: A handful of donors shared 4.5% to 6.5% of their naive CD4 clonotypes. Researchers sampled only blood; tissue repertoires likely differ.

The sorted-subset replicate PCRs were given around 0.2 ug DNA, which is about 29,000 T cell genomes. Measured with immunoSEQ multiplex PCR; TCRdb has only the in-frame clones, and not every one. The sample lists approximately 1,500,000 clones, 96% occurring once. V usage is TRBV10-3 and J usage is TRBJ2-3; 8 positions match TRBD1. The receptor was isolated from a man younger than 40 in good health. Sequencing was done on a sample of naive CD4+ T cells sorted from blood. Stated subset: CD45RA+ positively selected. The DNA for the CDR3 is TGTGCCATCAGTGGCCCCGACAGGGGCTTCACAGATACGCAGTATTTT. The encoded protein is CAISGPDRGFTDTQYF.